What follows are 19 T cell receptor beta chains derived from one specimen sequenced in a study of cytomegalovirus exposure and HLA in healthy donors. In the PCR, 60 Vbeta and 13 Jbeta primers were used. Measured with immunoSEQ multiplex PCR; TCRdb has only the in-frame clones, and not every one. The table has about 150,000 clones, roughly 82% seen once. Sequenced sample: PBMCs. The origin of the receptors is a male donor in good health and CMV-seronegative.

The sample holds one count of this clone. This chain joins TRBV6-1 and TRBJ1-2; the match to TRBD1 covers 7 bases. The germline V gene encodes CDR1 MNHNS and CDR2 SASEGT. V was pared by 4 bases and J by 8 bases, with 10 bases of the junction left unmatched. The CDR3 runs 14 residues. CDR3 residues: CASSGRQGLGGYTF. The CDR3 DNA is TGTGCCAGCAGTGGTCGACAGGGTTTAGGAGGCTACACCTTC.

A single count supports this clone. The J gene is TRBJ2-1, the V gene TRBV6-5; 10 bases match TRBD2. Germline V gene lookup returns CDR1 MNHEY and CDR2 SVGAGI. Germline trimming cut 5 bases from V and 6 bases from J; bases unmatched to any gene: 4. The CDR3 contains 14 residues. DNA of the CDR3: TGTGCCAGCAGTCCAGCGGGAGGGCCCAATGAGCAGTTCTTC. Residues: CASSPAGGPNEQFF.

The chain employs TRBV5-1 and TRBJ2-2, with 12 bases aligning to TRBD1. Germline V gene lookup returns CDR1 SGHRS and CDR2 YFSETQ. The CDR3 sequence is 15 residues long. With V trimmed by 4 bases and J by 6 bases, 4 bases remained unmatched. CDR3 in DNA: TGCGCCAGCAGCCCCGGGACAGGGGGCTCCGGGGAGCTGTTTTTT. It is translated as CASSPGTGGSGELFF.

This sequence joins TRBV15 and TRBJ2-4; perhaps TRBD1 as D (6 bases). This CDR3 comprises 14 residues. Germline lookup yields CDR1 LNHNV and CDR2 YYDKDF (reference sequence). The V end was cut by 0 bases, the J end by 8 bases, with 11 bases between. The CDR3, as DNA: TGTGCCACCAGCAGAGATCCAAAGGGGGACATTCAGTACTTC. Its translation: CATSRDPKGDIQYF.

V is TRBV19 and J is TRBJ2-7; tentative D call: TRBD2 (5 bases). CDR1 and CDR2 from the germline V gene are LNHDA and SQIVND (reference sequence). The germline V and J ends were trimmed by 10 bases and 5 bases, with 21 bases remaining between them. This CDR3 comprises 14 residues. CDR3 sequence reads: CATQSWGEGDEQYF. The CDR3 DNA follows: TGTGCCACCCAATCCTGGGGAGAGGGAGACGAGCAGTACTTC.

The V gene is TRBV19, the J gene TRBJ2-2; 11 nucleotides align to TRBD1. CDR3 length: 16 residues. The J segment lost 5 bases and the V segment lost 5 bases, leaving 7 bases of the junction unmatched. Germline V gene data show CDR1 as LNHDA and CDR2 as SQIVND (reference sequence). CDR3 region: CASSSRDRGNTGELFF. CDR3 DNA sequence: TGTGCCAGTAGTTCTCGGGACAGGGGGAATACCGGGGAGCTGTTTTTT.

The CDR3 here is CASSLLAGGDTDTQYF. For the CDR3, the DNA is TGTGCCAGCAGCTTATTGGCGGGGGGCGACACAGATACGCAGTATTTT. J is TRBJ2-3 and V is TRBV7-3, with 8 bases aligning to TRBD2. CDR1 is SGHTA and CDR2 is FQGTGA in the germline V gene. This CDR3 is built from 16 residues. V dropped 2 bases and J dropped 2; count of bases not matched to a gene: 6.

The genes are TRBV27 and TRBJ2-5; no reliable D call. The CDR3 contains 18 residues. CDR1 and CDR2 (germline): MNHEY, SMNVEV (reference sequence). Between the trimmed V and J ends, which lost 6 bases and 1 base, there was a span of 24 bases. DNA of the CDR3: TGTGCCAGCAGCGCTTTAGATCTTACTATACCATTCCAAGAGACCCAGTACTTC. Its protein is CASSALDLTIPFQETQYF.

This clone appeared once. V usage is TRBV7-9 and J usage is TRBJ1-1; perhaps TRBD1 as D (5 bases). CDR1 SEHNR and CDR2 FQNEAQ come from the germline V gene (reference sequence). Trimming left V 6 bases short and J 1 base short, with 12 bases between. This CDR3 spans 14 amino acids. In nucleotides, the CDR3 is TGTGCCAGCAGTCCACGGGGGACGAACACTGAAGCTTTCTTT. Protein product: CASSPRGTNTEAFF.

The chain joins TRBV9 to TRBJ2-5; D is ambiguous. Gene TRBJ2-7 matches the end of the DNA better, so the J call may be wrong. Germline CDR1 reads SGDLS; CDR2 reads YYNGEE. This CDR3 spans 13 amino acids. The CDR3: CASSASFDYEQYF. CDR3 sequence (DNA): TGTGCCAGCAGCGCCTCCTTTGACTACGAGCAGTACTTC.

CDR3 sequence (DNA): TGTGCCAGCAGCGTAGAAATGGAGACAGGAACTGGGGCCAACGTCCTGACTTTC. It yields the protein CASSVEMETGTGANVLTF. The gene calls are TRBV9 and TRBJ2-6; D may be TRBD1 (6 bases). The CDR3 length is 18 residues. Trimming shortened V by 0 bases and J by 2 bases, and 15 bases separated the two germline ends. Looked up from germline, CDR1 is SGDLS and CDR2 is YYNGEE. The complete variable domain, with remaining parts taken from reference TRBV9 and TRBJ2-6, reads DSGVTQTPKHLITATGQRVTLRCSPRSGDLSVYWYQQSLDQGLQFLIQYYNGEERAKGNILERFSAQQFPDLHSELNLSSLELGDSALYFCASSVEMETGTGANVLTFGAGSRLTVL.

J is TRBJ1-2 and V is TRBV6-1, with 9 bases identical to TRBD1. The CDR3 totals 14 residues. Germline V lookup: CDR1 MNHNS, CDR2 SASEGT. V was clipped by 1 base and J by 6 bases; unmatched bases: 3. The CDR3 reads CASSEEGTGHGYTF. CDR3 in DNA: TGTGCCAGCAGTGAAGAGGGGACAGGGCATGGCTACACCTTC.

The chain joins TRBV9 to TRBJ2-3; no reliable D call. CDR3 size: 13 residues. The ends were cut back, 2 bases at V and 3 bases at J, with 7 bases in the middle. Germline V CDR1 and CDR2: SGDLS, YYNGEE. CDR3 DNA sequence: TGTGCCAGCAGCGTGGCCGGGACAGATACGCAGTATTTT. Protein product: CASSVAGTDTQYF.

The chain links TRBV7-9 to TRBJ2-1; 10 bases fit TRBD1. V lost 4 bases and J lost 0; bases outside the gene matches: 12. Looked up from germline, CDR1 is SEHNR and CDR2 is FQNEAQ (reference sequence). This CDR3 is 19 amino acids long. Written as DNA, the CDR3 is TGTGCCAGCAGCTCACGGGACAGGGGCCCCCTTAGCTCCTACAATGAGCAGTTCTTC. Its translation: CASSSRDRGPLSSYNEQFF.

The chain recombines TRBV2 with TRBJ2-1, with TRBD1 as a possible D gene (5 bases). With 6 bases removed from V and 1 base from J, the gap between germline ends came to 16 bases. The V gene's germline CDR1 is SNHLY and CDR2 FYNNEI. The CDR3 spans 16 residues. The CDR3 sequence: CASSWAGYRSYNEQFF. The DNA of the CDR3 is TGTGCCAGCAGCTGGGCAGGCTACAGGTCCTACAATGAGCAGTTCTTC.

The chain recombines TRBV12-5 with TRBJ1-2; no firm D call. Germline CDR1 reads LGHNT; CDR2 reads FRNRAP. With 1 base removed from V and 5 bases from J, the gap between germline ends came to 5 bases. There are 12 residues in the CDR3. CDR3 coding DNA: TGTGCTAGTGGTTTGGACAAATATGGCTACACCTTC. Protein product: CASGLDKYGYTF.

The chain uses TRBV18 and TRBJ1-3; the D is unclear. The CDR3 is 14 residues long. With 2 bases removed from V and 6 bases from J, the gap between germline ends came to 11 bases. Germline V CDR1 and CDR2: KGHSH, LQKENI. CDR3 residues: CASSPVNGENTIYF. In DNA, the CDR3 is TGTGCCAGCTCACCAGTAAACGGAGAAAACACCATATATTTT.

The V call is TRBV19, the J call TRBJ1-5, with TRBD1 matching 7 bases. Trimming removed 4 bases from V and 0 bases from J; junction bases left unmatched: 3. The CDR3 totals 15 residues. Per the germline V gene, CDR1 is LNHDA and CDR2 is SQIVND (reference sequence). The CDR3 region is CASSTTGHSNQPQHF. The CDR3 nucleotides are TGTGCCAGTAGTACGACAGGGCATAGCAATCAGCCCCAGCATTTT.

This chain links TRBV7-9 with TRBJ1-2; 7 nucleotides line up with TRBD1. CDR1 and CDR2 from the germline V gene are SEHNR and FQNEAQ (reference sequence). The length of the CDR3 is 15 residues. Germline trimming cut 6 bases from V and 5 bases from J; bases unmatched to any gene: 12. CDR3 residues: CASSRTGTADYGYTF. CDR3 DNA: TGTGCCAGCAGTCGAACCGGGACAGCTGATTATGGCTACACCTTC.